This T cell receptor beta chain was identified in a study of tumor-infiltrating lymphocytes in primary liver carcinoma. Study observations and caveats: It was observed that only about 7.5-24% of the top clones appeared in every one of the five tumor regions.

The investigators made TCR beta cDNA from 400 to 550 ng total RNA, using a constant-region primer. ARM-PCR, slightly modified, supplied the TCR beta libraries through three nested multiplex PCR rounds. The two initial PCR rounds, about 9 cycles each, used TRBV1-TRBV30 forward and C-beta reverse primers. TCRdb reanalysed the multiplex PCR reads using MiXCR and keeps one entry per CDR3 protein. There are some 20,000 distinct CDR3 sequences in the sample; over 70% occur only once, and roughly 40% lies in the top ten. Regarding this clonotype: Antigen unknown.

Losses at the gene ends were 4 bases for V and 0 bases for J; bases not matched to a gene: 13. The CDR3 consists of 19 residues. The germline V gene encodes CDR1 PRHDT and CDR2 FYEKMQ (reference sequence). Co-extracting RNA and DNA was done with roughly 17-32 mg of unsorted bulk tissue as input. Input material: liver tumor tissue from sampling region 4. Subset noted: tumor region T4, right-lateral pole. The rearrangement joins TRBV13 to TRBJ2-1, with 9 bases matching TRBD2. The TCR originated in a woman in her 30s with primary liver carcinoma and hepatitis B virus infection. The CDR3 loop reads CASSSRPDSSGDSYNEQFF. The CDR3 coding sequence is TGTGCCAGCAGCTCACGCCCTGATTCTAGCGGGGACTCCTACAATGAGCAGTTCTTC.